These 25 T cell receptor beta chains came from one sample sequenced in a study of OX40 agonist ivuxolimab in advanced cancers. TCRdb's table, derived via immunoSEQ multiplex PCR, lists solely in-frame clones and lacks some. The sample consists of roughly 60,000 clones, 91% of them appearing once. Sequencing used CD4+ or CD8+ T cells sorted from blood, obtained in a trial of the OX40 agonist ivuxolimab. These receptors all come from an adult with an advanced solid tumor such as melanoma, head and neck, liver or kidney cancer.

The gene calls are TRBV5-1 and TRBJ2-1; 11 nucleotides match TRBD2. CDR3 size: 16 residues. Trimming removed 5 bases from V and 10 bases from J; junction bases left unmatched: 14. In germline, CDR1 is SGHRS, CDR2 YFSETQ. CDR3 amino acids: CASSSLTSGSNHEQFF. In DNA form, the CDR3 reads TGCGCCAGCAGTAGTTTAACTAGCGGGAGTAACCACGAGCAGTTCTTC. Together with reference TRBV5-1 and TRBJ2-1, the CDR3 gives the full variable domain: KAGVTQTPRYLIKTRGQQVTLSCSPISGHRSVSWYQQTPGQGLQFLFEYFSETQRNKGNFPGRFSGRQFSNSRSEMNVSTLELGDSALYLCASSSLTSGSNHEQFFGPGTRLTVL.

The rearrangement joins TRBV20-1 to TRBJ2-1; 7 bases fit TRBD2. J gave up 7 bases and V 7 bases, and 4 bases lay outside the gene matches. The germline CDR1 and CDR2 sequences are DFQATT and SNEGSKA (reference sequence). The CDR3 spans 11 residues. The CDR3 protein is CSERGKNEQFF. CDR3 nucleotide sequence: TGCAGTGAGCGGGGAAAGAATGAGCAGTTCTTC.

V usage is TRBV10-1 and J usage is TRBJ2-2, with TRBD1 matching over 7 bases. With 3 bases clipped from V and 7 bases from J, the junction kept 2 bases outside the gene matches. The CDR3 loop spans 13 amino acids. Germline assignment: CDR1 WNHNN and CDR2 SYGVQD (reference sequence). CDR3 in amino acids: CASSEGGYGELFF. CDR3 DNA: TGCGCCAGCAGTGAAGGGGGCTACGGGGAGCTGTTTTTT.

The rearrangement uses TRBV30 and TRBJ1-1, with D possibly matching TRBD1 (5 bases). The CDR3 runs 17 residues. Deletions cut 0 bases from V and 0 bases from J, with 17 bases between. The germline V gene has CDR1 GTSNPN and CDR2 SVGIG (reference sequence). CDR3 in amino acids: CAWSVSVSGTLNTEAFF. The DNA of the CDR3 is TGTGCCTGGAGTGTGTCGGTGTCAGGGACGTTGAACACTGAAGCTTTCTTT.

The chain recombines TRBV6-6 with TRBJ2-1; possibly TRBD1 for D (6 bases). The V and J ends lost 3 bases and 0 bases respectively, with 9 bases between them. The germline V gene has CDR1 MNHNY and CDR2 SVGAGI (reference sequence). The CDR3 runs 15 residues. The CDR3 DNA follows: TGTGCCAGCAGTTATGACAGGAGCTCCTACAATGAGCAGTTCTTC. Translating gives CASSYDRSSYNEQFF.

This clone was recorded once. The chain combines TRBV11-3 with TRBJ2-3; D ambiguous. The CDR3 is made up of 14 amino acids. CDR1 is SGHNT, CDR2 YENEEA, per germline. Deletions cut 0 bases from V and 7 bases from J, with 11 bases between. The CDR3 DNA sequence: TGTGCCAGCAGCTTAGAGGTGGGGTTTAATACGCAGTATTTT. Protein product: CASSLEVGFNTQYF.

This clone has just one count. The chain links TRBV11-2 to TRBJ2-5, with D tentatively TRBD1 (6 bases). The ends were cut back, 3 bases at V and 1 base at J, with 15 bases in the middle. This CDR3 comprises 16 residues. In germline, CDR1 is SGHAT, CDR2 FQNNGV. CDR3 sequence reads: CASSLKVDRSQETQYF. CDR3 DNA sequence: TGTGCCAGCAGCTTGAAAGTCGACAGGAGCCAAGAGACCCAGTACTTC.

This chain links TRBV7-9 with TRBJ2-4; 10 bases map to TRBD2. The V segment lost 5 bases and the J segment 0 bases; nucleotides outside the gene matches: 7. Germline loops: CDR1 SEHNR, CDR2 FQNEAQ (reference sequence). The CDR3 loop spans 17 amino acids. In DNA, the CDR3 is TGTGCCAGCAGCCGCAGTAGCGGGGGGCTAGCCAAAAACATTCAGTACTTC. Amino acid sequence: CASSRSSGGLAKNIQYF. Full variable domain (remainder filled in from reference TRBV7-9 and TRBJ2-4): DTGVSQNPRHKITKRGQNVTFRCDPISEHNRLYWYRQTLGQGPEFLTYFQNEAQLEKSRLLSDRFSAERPKGSFSTLEIQRTEQGDSAMYLCASSRSSGGLAKNIQYFGAGTRLSVL.

Comment on this clone: A read error may account for a junction end that differs from germline. V and J are TRBV7-6 and TRBJ2-1; 7 nucleotides match TRBD2. From germline, CDR1 is SGHVS and CDR2 FNYEAQ. This CDR3 is 15 amino acids long. The CDR3, as DNA: TGTGCCAGCAGTTTAGGTGGGAGGGAAGGAAATGAGCAGTTCTTC. Its protein product is CASSLGGREGNEQFF.

The V call is TRBV7-2, the J call TRBJ2-3, with unresolved D. Per germline, CDR1 SGHTA and CDR2 FQGNSA. V was cut by 2 bases and J by 2 bases, with 8 bases left in between. The CDR3 is 14 residues long. The CDR3 loop reads CASSLRAITDTQYF. The DNA for the CDR3 is TGTGCCAGCAGCTTAAGAGCGATCACAGATACGCAGTATTTT. Using reference TRBV7-2 and TRBJ2-3 for the parts outside the CDR3, the full variable domain is GAGVSQSPSNKVTEKGKDVELRCDPISGHTALYWYRQSLGQGLEFLIYFQGNSAPDKSGLPSDRFSAERTGGSVSTLTIQRTQQEDSAVYLCASSLRAITDTQYFGPGTRLTVL.

The J gene is TRBJ1-1, the V gene TRBV6-5; D unclear. V dropped 0 bases and J dropped 11 bases, with 22 bases sitting between them. The CDR3 has 16 residues. Germline V CDR1 and CDR2: MNHEY, SVGAGI. The CDR3 is CASSYSMLGSHFGAFF. The CDR3 DNA sequence: TGTGCCAGCAGTTACTCCATGCTCGGCAGTCACTTTGGTGCTTTCTTT.

The chain is built from TRBV7-2 and TRBJ1-3; possible D gene TRBD1, 5 bases. V gave up 3 bases and J gave up 0 bases, with 9 bases separating them. The germline gives CDR1 SGHTA, CDR2 FQGNSA. The CDR3 consists of 15 residues. The CDR3 nucleotides read TGTGCCAGCAGCTTTGGGGGGAACTCTGGAAACACCATATATTTT. Residues: CASSFGGNSGNTIYF. Looking up the rest from reference TRBV7-2 and TRBJ1-3 gives the full variable domain: GAGVSQSPSNKVTEKGKDVELRCDPISGHTALYWYRQSLGQGLEFLIYFQGNSAPDKSGLPSDRFSAERTGGSVSTLTIQRTQQEDSAVYLCASSFGGNSGNTIYFGEGSWLTVV.

The chain recombines TRBV7-9 with TRBJ2-1; D remains ambiguous. The CDR3 is 11 amino acids. CDR1 and CDR2 (germline): SEHNR, FQNEAQ (reference sequence). With 4 bases removed from V and 4 bases from J, the gap between germline ends came to 2 bases. CDR3 protein: CASSYYNEQFF. As DNA, the CDR3 is TGTGCCAGCAGCTATTACAATGAGCAGTTCTTC. Filled out from reference TRBV7-9 and TRBJ2-1, the complete variable domain reads DTGVSQNPRHKITKRGQNVTFRCDPISEHNRLYWYRQTLGQGPEFLTYFQNEAQLEKSRLLSDRFSAERPKGSFSTLEIQRTEQGDSAMYLCASSYYNEQFFGPGTRLTVL.

This chain links TRBV6-6 with TRBJ1-2, with D tentatively TRBD1 (5 bases). The V end was cut by 2 bases, the J end by 4 bases, with 14 bases between. The CDR3 loop spans 15 amino acids. The germline CDR1 and CDR2 sequences are MNHNY and SVGAGI (reference sequence). The CDR3 DNA is TGTGCCAGCAGTTACGGTGGGGCGCACCCCTATGGCTACACCTTC. Residues: CASSYGGAHPYGYTF.

The chain carries TRBV5-8 and TRBJ1-5; D is undetermined. The CDR3 loop spans 13 amino acids. Germline values: CDR1 SGHTS, CDR2 YDEGEE. The germline V and J ends were trimmed by 6 bases and 4 bases, with 11 bases remaining between them. CDR3 in amino acids: CASTRTENQPQHF. CDR3 nucleotides: TGTGCCAGCACTCGGACGGAGAATCAGCCCCAGCATTTT.

This clone was recorded once. This chain joins TRBV5-6 and TRBJ2-7; TRBD2 might be the D (6 bases). Trimming shortened V by 0 bases and J by 0 bases, and 13 bases separated the two germline ends. This CDR3 is 16 amino acids long. Germline loops: CDR1 SGHDT, CDR2 YYEEEE. The CDR3 loop reads CASSLVPQAGSYEQYF. The DNA for the CDR3 is TGTGCCAGCAGCTTGGTCCCTCAAGCGGGCTCCTACGAGCAGTACTTC.

The chain links TRBV5-1 to TRBJ2-3, with 8 bases lining up with TRBD1. The V gene's germline CDR1 is SGHRS and CDR2 YFSETQ. Trimming at V came to 0 bases and at J to 3 bases, leaving 21 bases not matched to a gene. CDR3 length equals 21 residues. CDR3 loop: CASSLASQGALRINGTDTQYF. The CDR3 DNA follows: TGCGCCAGCAGCTTGGCCTCTCAGGGGGCGCTTAGGATCAACGGGACAGATACGCAGTATTTT.

This sequence joins TRBV9 and TRBJ1-3; TRBD1 might be the D (5 bases). Trimming removed 2 bases at V and 0 bases at J, with 15 bases between. Germline V gene data show CDR1 as SGDLS and CDR2 as YYNGEE. The CDR3 has 17 amino acids. The CDR3 DNA is TGTGCCAGCAGCGTCGCAGACAGTGGGTTCTCTGGAAACACCATATATTTT. Its protein is CASSVADSGFSGNTIYF.

The rearrangement joins TRBV7-2 to TRBJ2-3; the match to TRBD2 covers 10 bases. The CDR3 covers 17 residues. V was clipped by 4 bases and J by 6 bases; unmatched bases: 13. The V gene's germline CDR1 is SGHTA and CDR2 FQGNSA. The CDR3 is CASSSRRLAGERDTQYF. The DNA of the CDR3 is TGTGCCAGCAGCTCCCGCCGGCTAGCGGGAGAACGCGATACGCAGTATTTT. Full variable domain (outside the CDR3, taken from reference TRBV7-2 and TRBJ2-3): GAGVSQSPSNKVTEKGKDVELRCDPISGHTALYWYRQSLGQGLEFLIYFQGNSAPDKSGLPSDRFSAERTGGSVSTLTIQRTQQEDSAVYLCASSSRRLAGERDTQYFGPGTRLTVL.

The gene calls are TRBV30 and TRBJ1-2; D is unclear. Germline V gene lookup returns CDR1 GTSNPN and CDR2 SVGIG (reference sequence). The V end lost 0 bases, the J end lost 3 bases, and 8 bases lay between the germline ends. This CDR3 has 13 residues. CDR3 coding DNA: TGTGCCTGGAGTGTTACCGGGGACTATGGCTACACCTTC. Residues: CAWSVTGDYGYTF.

In DNA, the CDR3 is TGTGCCAGCAGCAGGGGACTAGCGGAGAATGAGCAGTTCTTC. This gives the protein CASSRGLAENEQFF. The chain links TRBV5-4 to TRBJ2-1, with TRBD2 matching 11 bases. The V segment lost 4 bases and the J segment 7 bases; nucleotides outside the gene matches: 4. Germline CDR1 and CDR2: SGHNT and YYREEE (reference sequence). This CDR3 spans 14 amino acids.

The chain joins TRBV5-4 to TRBJ2-1; maybe TRBD2 (6 bases). This CDR3 spans 14 amino acids. The V gene lost 0 bases and the J gene lost 9 bases, with 13 bases spanning the gap. Germline V lookup: CDR1 SGHNT, CDR2 YYREEE (reference sequence). The CDR3 loop reads CASSLAGSRAEQFF. The CDR3 DNA is TGTGCCAGCAGCTTGGCCGGGAGCAGGGCTGAGCAGTTCTTC.

The rearrangement uses TRBV7-9 and TRBJ2-1, with D hard to call. V lost 5 bases and J lost 5, with 16 bases in between. CDR1 and CDR2 from the germline V gene are SEHNR and FQNEAQ (reference sequence). CDR3 length: 15 residues. This CDR3 is CASSTDLGFHNEQFF. CDR3 DNA: TGTGCCAGCAGCACCGATTTAGGGTTCCACAATGAGCAGTTCTTC.

This chain connects TRBV7-2 to TRBJ1-2; D might be TRBD1 (5 bases). The CDR3 loop spans 15 amino acids. Germline V lookup: CDR1 SGHTA, CDR2 FQGNSA. V lost 1 base to trimming and J lost 4 bases, with 13 bases between them. The CDR3 DNA is TGTGCCAGCAGCTTAGAATCTGGGACCGGCTATGGCTACACCTTC. Its translation: CASSLESGTGYGYTF.

The V and J genes are TRBV4-1 and TRBJ2-6; possible D gene TRBD1, 5 bases. V gave up 0 bases and J gave up 0 bases, with 9 bases separating them. CDR3 length: 17 amino acids. Per the germline V gene, CDR1 is MGHRA and CDR2 is YSYEKL. The DNA for the CDR3 is TGCGCCAGCAGCCAAGACAGGGTCAGCTCTGGGGCCAACGTCCTGACTTTC. Protein product: CASSQDRVSSGANVLTF.